This T cell receptor (beta chain) stems from a study of CD8 T cells in ankylosing spondylitis. This clonotype was picked up many times. Its matching antigen is unknown. In germline, CDR1 is DFQATT, CDR2 SNEGSKA (reference sequence). V lost 6 bases and J lost 0, with 15 bases in between. The CDR3 has 14 amino acids. Regarding the study as a whole: A motif in TCR beta, a set of fewer than ten highly homologous variants, appeared characteristic of ankylosing spondylitis blood. Disease-linked clones reportedly concentrated significantly in matched ankylosing spondylitis synovial fluid.

In TCRdb, the 5' RACE reads were re-called with MiXCR into one record per CDR3 protein. The sample carries 500,000 or so distinct CDR3 sequences, roughly 5% recorded once. This rearrangement joins TRBV20-1 to TRBJ2-7, with D perhaps given as TRBD1 or TRBD2 (5 bases each). Material for sequencing was blood, either unsorted or a sorted T cell fraction (not recorded which). The receptor was derived from a male donor with ankylosing spondylitis. Written as DNA, the CDR3 is TGCAGTGCGAGGGGCGGGCCCAGCTCCTACGAGCAGTACTTC. It yields the protein CSARGGPSSYEQYF.